Listed below are T cell receptor beta chains from one sample, sequenced in a study of radiotherapy plus CTLA-4 blockade in lung cancer. Repertoires were generated with immunoSEQ multiplex PCR, while TCRdb's copy carries only in-frame clones and drops some. The sample lists approximately 33,000 clones; around 73% were seen once. This sample comprised peripheral blood, obtained from a patient treated with radiotherapy plus ipilimumab. The receptors here all came from a human donor with non-small cell lung cancer who had stable disease on radiotherapy plus ipilimumab. The conserved cysteine and the conserved F or W are not part of the CDR3 here. Only some rows state a clone size, as once, few, many or a class for expanded clones.

V	size	CDR3
TRBV5-5	.	ASSSSVATNEKLF
TRBV9	few	ASSDYQDANTGELF
TRBV5-4	few	ASLDREVFGYT
TRBV7-2	.	ASSLARQGARYGYT
TRBV6-6	.	ASRPGQGADNEQF
TRBV25-1	.	ASSDSGGPDTQY
TRBV19	.	ASTRGGSGNTIY
TRBV5-6	.	ASSLLGESNQPQH
TRBV11-2	.	ASSSQGVPGNTIY
TRBV30	.	AWSNRGHFYGYT
TRBV9	.	ASSVGSLANLDTQY
TRBV2	.	ASSERQASNQPQH
TRBV27	.	ASSLVGINQPQH
TRBV5-6	.	ASSQRRSGASYNEQF
TRBV9	once	ASSVGPSGGSYEQY
TRBV5-1	.	ASSLDKPDTQY
TRBV18	few	ASSPFGNLQETQY
TRBV19	.	ASRDLLQGGYGYT
TRBV2	.	ASSDRGHSVSGYT
TRBV29-1	once	SVWGGSYEQY
TRBV7-8	.	ASSFGRLSNQPQH
TRBV19	.	ASTRDRHGYT
TRBV9	.	ASSVTSDSPLH
TRBV6-5	.	AIGQGTDTQY